The clone carrying this T cell receptor beta chain showed up many times. Its specificity is unknown. This entry is derived from a study of T cell repertoires in cytomegalovirus infection. CDR1 and CDR2 (germline): SGHTA, FQGNSA. Losses at the gene ends were 3 bases for V and 1 base for J; bases not matched to a gene: 8. This CDR3 has 16 amino acids. TCRdb re-called the reads through MiXCR, storing one row per CDR3 protein. The table lists approximately 130,000 distinct CDR3 sequences, 20% to 30% of them singletons. This TCR came from a human donor in good health (CMV status not recorded). Some clones in this sample may be carry-over from other donors' samples. The sample was PBMCs, sequenced either directly or after in vitro stimulation (not recorded which). The J gene is TRBJ1-1, the V gene TRBV7-2; TRBD1 matches at 7 bases. The CDR3, as DNA: TGTGCCAGCAGCTTCACTCGGGACAGCACGAACACTGAAGCTTTCTTT. Amino acid sequence: CASSFTRDSTNTEAFF.